This T cell receptor (beta chain) is from a study of beta chain features in type 1 diabetes. Every isolated RNA sample was fully reverse transcribed, so sequencing captured expressed TCRB transcripts. Some clones are missing from TCRdb's copy, which holds only in-frame ones; the method was immunoSEQ multiplex PCR. This table holds fewer than 150,000 clones, about 7.1% found once. Points from the study as a whole: Within patients, naive, central memory and Treg TCRB repertoires seemed more similar than within healthy donors. Cells with high TCR expression could be over-represented when cDNA is sequenced.

The V segment lost 5 bases and the J segment 1 base; nucleotides outside the gene matches: 5. The CDR3 loop spans 14 amino acids. Germline V CDR1 and CDR2: SGHRS, YFSETQ. This clone appeared many times. Its antigen remains unknown. Sample: central memory CD4+ T cells from blood. The clonotype was recovered from a woman between 25 and 40 years old in good health. This sequence joins TRBV5-1 and TRBJ2-5, with 7 bases lining up with TRBD1. In DNA, the CDR3 is TGCGCCAGCAGTAGCGCAGGGGGCCAAGAGACCCAGTACTTC. Amino acids: CASSSAGGQETQYF.